This record covers a single TCR beta chain. This clone was recorded at least ten times. The antigen this receptor binds is unknown. The input lacks base qualities; no much larger clone sits a single base away. No treatment had been received by any patient before thyroid surgery. Patient clinical samples collected from about 2012 to 2018 were retrospectively analysed using T-cell receptor beta sequencing. This sample is drawn from a study of metastatic and nonmetastatic thyroid tumors (dated by TCRdb to 2018 to 2020). With respect to the entire study: The researchers compared repertoires between peripheral blood samples and tumor or nodule tissue samples from patients with malignant or benign thyroid disease. General study outcomes and caveats: In both blood and tumor samples, malignant tumors were reported to have significantly higher TCR beta diversity than benign nodules.

Library construction relied on PCR. The instrument given in TCRdb is Illumina HiSeq 4000. The TCR beta-chain CDR3 region of each patient was profiled by high-throughput sequencing. From the authors' description of their analysis: A classifier to discriminate distant-metastatic papillary thyroid cancer patients was built from CDR3 differences across clinicopathological groups. Repertoire diversity was assessed with the Shannon index, and tumor-blood repertoire similarity with the Morisita-Horn index. TCRdb applied fastp at Q25 and MiXCR to the public reads, then kept only in-frame beta chains. It is TCRdb's table, rather than the study itself, that gives the V and J calls and clone size. Across this sample there are almost 70,000 clones, with about 14% seen only once. Of the sample, about 6.5% is held by the ten largest clones. This clonotype originated in a male donor with papillary thyroid cancer or a benign thyroid nodule (not recorded which). Some clones in this sample may be carry-over from other donors' samples. Sequencing used blood.

The DNA is as follows: TGCGCCAGCAGCTTGGGACTAGCGGGAATCTCAGATACGCAGTATTTT. It encodes CASSLGLAGISDTQYF. The chain employs TRBV5-1 and TRBJ2-3, with 11 bases in between that match TRBD2. Based on the germline V gene, the CDR1 and CDR2 sequences are SGHRS and YFSETQ. The CDR3 has 16 amino acids, counting the end cysteine and phenylalanine. The kept DNA is CDR3 alone, 48 bases in frame from the first base. V and J are trimmed by 0 bases and 4 bases, and the gene matches miss 4 bases of the junction.